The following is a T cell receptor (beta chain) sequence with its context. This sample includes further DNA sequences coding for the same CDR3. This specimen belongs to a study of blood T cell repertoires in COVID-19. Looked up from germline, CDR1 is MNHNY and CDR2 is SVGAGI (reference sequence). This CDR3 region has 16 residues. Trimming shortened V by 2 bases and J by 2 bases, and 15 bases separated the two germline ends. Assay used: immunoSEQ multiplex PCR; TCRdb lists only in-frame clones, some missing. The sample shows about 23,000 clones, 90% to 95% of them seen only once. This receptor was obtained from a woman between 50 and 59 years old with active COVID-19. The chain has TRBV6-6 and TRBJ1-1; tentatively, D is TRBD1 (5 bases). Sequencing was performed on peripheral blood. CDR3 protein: CASSYGAYPSNTEAFF. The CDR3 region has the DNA TGTGCCAGCAGTTACGGGGCTTACCCTTCCAACACTGAAGCTTTCTTT.